This TCR beta chain was sequenced during a study of T-cell reconstitution after alpha-beta-depleted transplantation in children. Trimming stripped 0 bases from V and 1 base from J, with 6 bases between. The germline gives CDR1 LGHNA, CDR2 YNFKEQ. The CDR3 runs to 14 residues. Unique molecular identifiers featured in how the TCRbeta library was prepared. TCRdb redid the calling of the PCR reads with MiXCR, one entry per CDR3 protein. This sample has about 400,000 distinct CDR3 sequences; approximately 20% occur once, and the top ten carry around 4%. The chain employs TRBV4-2 and TRBJ2-5; D is uncertain. Sequenced material: PBMCs from the stem cell graft donor, taken from the stem cell graft. The TCR was taken from a human donor who donated a stem cell graft to a child with acute myeloid leukemia. CDR3 bases: TGTGCCAGCAGCCAAGATCGGTTCCAAGAGACCCAGTACTTC. Translating it yields CASSQDRFQETQYF.